What follows are 29 T cell receptor beta chains derived from one specimen sequenced in a study of cytomegalovirus exposure and HLA in healthy donors. PCR used 60 Vbeta primers and 13 Jbeta primers. Generated by immunoSEQ multiplex PCR, the TCRdb table keeps only in-frame clones and is missing some. The sample yields around 140,000 clones, 61% seen once. The sample was PBMCs. The receptors originated from a male donor in good health and CMV-seronegative.

The rearrangement joins TRBV2 to TRBJ2-5, with D maybe TRBD1 (5 bases). Germline CDR1 SNHLY, CDR2 FYNNEI. This CDR3 contains 11 residues. V was cut by 6 bases and J by 7 bases, with 9 bases left in between. The CDR3 DNA is TGTGCCAGCAGGATGCAGGGGACCCAGTACTTC. It is translated as CASRMQGTQYF.

The V gene is TRBV15, the J gene TRBJ1-1; perhaps TRBD1 as D (6 bases). Deletions cut 5 bases from V and 4 bases from J, with 11 bases between. The CDR3 runs 13 residues. Germline loops: CDR1 LNHNV, CDR2 YYDKDF (reference sequence). CDR3 DNA sequence: TGTGCCACCAGCGCGACAGGCCTCACTGAAGCTTTCTTT. Translation: CATSATGLTEAFF.

The rearrangement joins TRBV25-1 to TRBJ1-2, with a weak D call TRBD1 (5 bases). This CDR3 has 16 amino acids. Germline-derived CDR1 and CDR2 are MGHDK and SYGVNS. Trimming took off 2 bases at V and 1 base at J, with 14 bases between the two ends. CDR3 sequence reads: CASSEGLTDFNYGYTF. CDR3 in DNA: TGTGCCAGCAGTGAAGGGTTGACAGATTTTAACTATGGCTACACCTTC.

The V call is TRBV10-3, the J call TRBJ2-5; TRBD1 matches at 8 bases. The CDR3 loop spans 14 amino acids. Trimming took 8 bases from V and 4 from J; bases not matched to a gene: 9. Germline assignment: CDR1 ENHRY and CDR2 SYGVKD. CDR3 nucleotides: TGTGCCATCGGCCCTTCCGGGACAGGAGAGACCCAGTACTTC. Translation gives CAIGPSGTGETQYF.

J is TRBJ2-3 and V is TRBV6-5; D might be TRBD1 (6 bases). V lost 0 bases and J 2 bases, leaving 9 bases between the germline ends. The germline CDR1 and CDR2 sequences are MNHEY and SVGAGI. The CDR3 totals 15 residues. CDR3 sequence (DNA): TGTGCCAGCAGTTACTCGCAGGGGAACACAGATACGCAGTATTTT. Amino acid sequence: CASSYSQGNTDTQYF.

This clone was counted a single time. The chain is built from TRBV14 and TRBJ2-5, with D perhaps matching TRBD2 (5 bases). This CDR3 is 13 amino acids long. Trimming removed 1 base at V and 7 bases at J, with 10 bases between. The germline gives CDR1 SGHDN, CDR2 FVKESK. The CDR3 is CASSQVGSGTQYF. In DNA form, the CDR3 reads TGTGCCAGCAGCCAAGTCGGAAGCGGGACCCAGTACTTC.

This clone came up a few times. The V gene is TRBV7-2, the J gene TRBJ1-1; D possibly corresponds to TRBD1 (5 bases). This CDR3 is 12 amino acids long. Germline CDR1 reads SGHTA; CDR2 reads FQGNSA. V was trimmed by 4 bases and J by 8 bases, leaving 11 bases between them. The CDR3 nucleotides are TGTGCCAGCAGCTCGCAGGGTGGAGAAGCTTTCTTT. Its protein is CASSSQGGEAFF.

Concerning this clone: The CDR3 carries no conserved terminal phenylalanine or tryptophan, so it likely arises from a read error. CDR3 sequence (DNA): TGTGCCAGCAGCTTGGGCCCGCCCAACTCCTATAATTCACCCCTCCACCTT. Translated: CASSLGPPNSYNSPLHL. The gene calls are TRBV5-6 and TRBJ1-6, with no clear D. V lost 0 bases, J lost 0 bases, and 10 bases lay in between. The CDR3 loop spans 17 amino acids. CDR1 and CDR2 from the germline V gene are SGHDT and YYEEEE.

The chain recombines TRBV7-3 with TRBJ2-3; TRBD2 aligns across 12 bases. CDR3 length: 16 residues. V shed 5 bases, J shed 0 bases, and the junction held 3 bases outside the gene matches. Germline lookup yields CDR1 SGHTA and CDR2 FQGTGA. The CDR3 coding sequence is TGTGCCAGCAGCGGCGGACTAGCGGGGAGCACAGATACGCAGTATTTT. Protein: CASSGGLAGSTDTQYF.

This clone appeared once. The chain couples TRBV9 to TRBJ1-1; D might be TRBD1 (5 bases). Trimming took 4 bases from V and 4 from J, leaving 14 bases between them. Germline V CDR1 and CDR2: SGDLS, YYNGEE. This CDR3 is 14 amino acids long. Here the CDR3 reads CASSPRGGTTEAFF. The CDR3 region has the DNA TGTGCCAGCAGCCCCCGGGGGGGGACCACTGAAGCTTTCTTT.

CDR3 nucleotide sequence: TGTGCCAGCAGTCTGGGACAGGCTAATGAAAAACTGTTTTTT. Translated, it gives CASSLGQANEKLFF. The chain recombines TRBV28 with TRBJ1-4, with TRBD1 matching 8 bases. The CDR3 has 14 residues. Trimming at V came to 5 bases and at J to 3 bases, leaving 2 bases not matched to a gene. Germline V CDR1 and CDR2: MDHEN, SYDVKM.

This chain connects TRBV7-8 to TRBJ2-7, with D possibly TRBD1 on 5 matching bases. Trimming removed 5 bases from V and 3 bases from J, with 23 bases in between. Per germline, CDR1 SGHVS and CDR2 FQNEAQ. The CDR3 loop spans 17 amino acids. The CDR3 region has the DNA TGTGCCAGCAGCCGACTTAGTGTTGCAGGGCTCGGCTACGAGCAGTACTTC. It encodes CASSRLSVAGLGYEQYF.

This clone was seen more than once but under ten times. The J gene is TRBJ1-5, the V gene TRBV4-3; 8 nucleotides agree with TRBD1. This CDR3 has 14 amino acids. The V and J ends lost 1 base and 10 bases, in that order; junction bases with no gene match: 6. Germline CDR1 and CDR2: LGHNA and YSLEER. In nucleotides, the CDR3 is TGCGCCAGCAGCCAAGGGCCAGGGGGCTATCCCCAGCATTTT. Translating gives CASSQGPGGYPQHF.

This clone was recorded a few times. The V gene is TRBV7-2, the J gene TRBJ1-3; no clear D. Germline CDR1 is SGHTA and CDR2 is FQGNSA. Trimming left V 1 base short and J 0 bases short, with 7 bases between. There are 15 residues in the CDR3. Here the CDR3 DNA reads TGTGCCAGCAGCTTAGGGTCCAGCTCTGGAAACACCATATATTTT. Its protein product is CASSLGSSSGNTIYF.

The chain has TRBV28 and TRBJ2-2, with 12 bases that match TRBD2. This CDR3 has 16 amino acids. In germline, CDR1 is MDHEN, CDR2 SYDVKM. The junction had 6 bases not matched to a gene; V was cut back by 6 bases and J by 4 bases. As DNA, the CDR3 is TGTGCCAGCAGCTCCGGACTAGCGGGATTCACCGGGGAGCTGTTTTTT. Translating it yields CASSSGLAGFTGELFF.

In this sample, this clone turned up a few times. The CDR3 is CASRPATGRAYEQYF. CDR3 nucleotide sequence: TGTGCCAGCAGGCCGGCGACAGGGCGGGCCTACGAGCAGTACTTC. The chain employs TRBV6-1 and TRBJ2-7, with TRBD1 matching over 7 bases. With 6 bases clipped from V and 2 bases from J, the junction kept 10 bases outside the gene matches. The CDR3 totals 15 residues. Germline V lookup: CDR1 MNHNS, CDR2 SASEGT.

This clone came up a few times. The chain has TRBV7-2 and TRBJ1-4; D ambiguous. Germline CDR1 is SGHTA and CDR2 is FQGNSA. The CDR3 covers 14 residues. Trimming stripped 5 bases from V and 0 bases from J, with 7 bases between. CDR3 nucleotides: TGTGCCAGCAGCCTGACATCAACTAATGAAAAACTGTTTTTT. Protein sequence: CASSLTSTNEKLFF.

In its sample, this clone was seen a few times. CDR3 bases: TGTGCCAGCAGTTATAGGAGTGGAACAGATACGCAGTATTTT. Its translation: CASSYRSGTDTQYF. The rearrangement links TRBV6-6 to TRBJ2-3; D call uncertain. Looked up from germline, CDR1 is MNHNY and CDR2 is SVGAGI (reference sequence). The CDR3 contains 14 residues. V was shortened by 3 bases and J by 3 bases, with 10 bases between the two germline ends.

This clone came up a few times. The chain carries TRBV5-1 and TRBJ2-2; 12 bases are shared with TRBD2. After removal of 6 bases from V and 0 bases from J, the junction contained 3 bases not matched to a gene. The V gene's germline CDR1 is SGHRS and CDR2 YFSETQ. The CDR3 has 16 residues. The CDR3, as DNA: TGCGCCAGCACCCGGACTAGCGGGGCGAACACCGGGGAGCTGTTTTTT. This translates into CASTRTSGANTGELFF. The whole variable domain, remainder taken from reference TRBV5-1 and TRBJ2-2, is KAGVTQTPRYLIKTRGQQVTLSCSPISGHRSVSWYQQTPGQGLQFLFEYFSETQRNKGNFPGRFSGRQFSNSRSEMNVSTLELGDSALYLCASTRTSGANTGELFFGEGSRLTVL.

The chain combines TRBV6-6 with TRBJ2-2, with D possibly matching TRBD2 (6 bases). Germline V gives CDR1 MNHNY, CDR2 SVGAGI (reference sequence). V shed 6 bases and J shed 10 bases, with 12 bases lying between them. The CDR3 has 12 amino acids. The CDR3 DNA follows: TGTGCCAGCAGGGGCGGGATGATGGAGCTGTTTTTT. This gives the protein CASRGGMMELFF.

J is TRBJ1-2 and V is TRBV4-3; D uncertain. The germline V gene encodes CDR1 LGHNA and CDR2 YSLEER. V was shortened by 3 bases and J by 1 base, with 18 bases between the two germline ends. This CDR3 is 17 amino acids long. The CDR3 DNA sequence: TGCGCCAGCAGCCAGGAAGCCGGGTCGAATCTTAACTATGGCTACACCTTC. It translates to CASSQEAGSNLNYGYTF.

This clone was counted only a few times. The chain carries TRBV7-3 and TRBJ1-1, with a tentative D call TRBD1 (5 bases). The CDR3 covers 13 residues. The germline CDR1 and CDR2 sequences are SGHTA and FQGTGA. V lost 3 bases and J lost 1, with 6 bases in between. This CDR3 reads CASSLDKNTEAFF. DNA of the CDR3: TGTGCCAGCAGCTTGGACAAGAACACTGAAGCTTTCTTT.

The chain uses TRBV5-6 and TRBJ1-2, with a weak D call TRBD1 (5 bases). Germline lookup yields CDR1 SGHDT and CDR2 YYEEEE. The CDR3 runs to 15 residues. The V end was cut by 5 bases, the J end by 8 bases, with 22 bases between. In nucleotides, the CDR3 is TGTGCCAGCAGGGGCGTTAGCGGGGGACGGTTCGGCTACACCTTC. This encodes CASRGVSGGRFGYTF.

The chain uses TRBV4-1 and TRBJ1-6; weak D call: TRBD1 (6 bases). Germline CDR1 and CDR2: MGHRA and YSYEKL. V lost 5 bases, J lost 7 bases, and 18 bases lay in between. CDR3 length: 16 amino acids. The CDR3 region is CASSDRRLIGNSPLHF. In nucleotides, the CDR3 is TGCGCCAGCAGCGACAGGAGGCTAATTGGGAATTCACCCCTCCACTTT.

The DNA for the CDR3 is TGTGCCAGCAGTGGCAGGGGGCTGAGCACTGAAGCTTTCTTT. Translating it yields CASSGRGLSTEAFF. V usage is TRBV6-1 and J usage is TRBJ1-1; 8 bases fit TRBD1. J lost 4 bases, V lost 4 bases, and 5 bases had no gene match. Germline V gene data show CDR1 as MNHNS and CDR2 as SASEGT. The CDR3 has 14 amino acids.

The rearrangement links TRBV16 to TRBJ1-5, with a weak D call TRBD1 (5 bases). This CDR3 contains 12 residues. From germline, CDR1 is KGHSY and CDR2 FQNENV. V dropped 4 bases and J dropped 6 bases, with 7 bases sitting between them. This chain's CDR3 is CASSPGVQPQHF. As DNA, the CDR3 is TGTGCCAGCAGCCCGGGGGTTCAGCCCCAGCATTTT.

A few counts support this clone. The chain combines TRBV9 with TRBJ1-6, with D possibly TRBD1 on 5 matching bases. The CDR3 covers 15 residues. Germline loops: CDR1 SGDLS, CDR2 YYNGEE. Trimming left V 3 bases short and J 13 bases short, with 20 bases between. The CDR3 reads CASSATSGTAIPLHF. The CDR3 DNA reads as TGTGCCAGCAGCGCCACCTCGGGGACTGCCATTCCCCTCCACTTT.

The chain uses TRBV5-1 and TRBJ2-7; TRBD1 aligns across 9 bases. The germline V gene has CDR1 SGHRS and CDR2 YFSETQ. V was clipped by 4 bases and J by 5 bases; unmatched bases: 4. The CDR3 covers 13 residues. The CDR3, as DNA: TGCGCCAGCAGCCTGGACAGGGGCAACGAGCAGTACTTC. Amino acid sequence: CASSLDRGNEQYF.

The gene calls are TRBV5-1 and TRBJ2-5; D is perhaps TRBD2 (5 bases). The V and J ends lost 3 bases and 5 bases respectively, with 14 bases between them. Germline lookup yields CDR1 SGHRS and CDR2 YFSETQ. The CDR3 is 14 amino acids. CDR3 loop: CASSSTVGVETQYF. CDR3 nucleotides: TGCGCCAGCAGCTCGACGGTCGGGGTGGAGACCCAGTACTTC. The full variable domain, with the rest looked up from reference TRBV5-1 and TRBJ2-5, is KAGVTQTPRYLIKTRGQQVTLSCSPISGHRSVSWYQQTPGQGLQFLFEYFSETQRNKGNFPGRFSGRQFSNSRSEMNVSTLELGDSALYLCASSSTVGVETQYFGPGTRLLVL.